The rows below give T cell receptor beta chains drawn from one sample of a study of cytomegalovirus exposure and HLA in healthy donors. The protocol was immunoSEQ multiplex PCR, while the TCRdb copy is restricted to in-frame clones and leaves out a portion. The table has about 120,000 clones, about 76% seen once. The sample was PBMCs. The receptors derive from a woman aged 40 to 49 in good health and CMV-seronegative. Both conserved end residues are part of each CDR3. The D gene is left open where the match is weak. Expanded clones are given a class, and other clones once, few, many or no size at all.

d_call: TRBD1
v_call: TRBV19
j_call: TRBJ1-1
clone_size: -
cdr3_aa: CASSTDRGTEAFF
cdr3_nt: TGTGCCAGTAGTACAGACAGGGGCACTGAAGCTTTCTTT

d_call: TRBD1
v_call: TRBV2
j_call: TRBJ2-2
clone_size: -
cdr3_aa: CASSREGGQGPTGELFF
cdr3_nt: TGTGCCAGCAGCCGGGAGGGGGGACAGGGGCCCACCGGGGAGCTGTTTTTT

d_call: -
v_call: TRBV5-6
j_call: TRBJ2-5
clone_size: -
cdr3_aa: CASSLEGVRETQYF
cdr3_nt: TGTGCCAGCAGCTTAGAGGGGGTCCGTGAGACCCAGTACTTC

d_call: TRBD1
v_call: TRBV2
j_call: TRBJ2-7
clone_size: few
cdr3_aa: CASSSDRGGQYF
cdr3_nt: TGTGCCAGCAGTTCGGACAGGGGGGGGCAGTACTTC

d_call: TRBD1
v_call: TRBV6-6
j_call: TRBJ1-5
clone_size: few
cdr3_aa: CASSYSGTGGNQPQHF
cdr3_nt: TGTGCCAGCAGTTACTCCGGGACAGGGGGCAATCAGCCCCAGCATTTT

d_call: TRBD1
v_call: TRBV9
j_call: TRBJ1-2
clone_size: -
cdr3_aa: CASAGTAYGYTF
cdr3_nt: TGTGCCAGCGCGGGGACAGCTTATGGCTACACCTTC

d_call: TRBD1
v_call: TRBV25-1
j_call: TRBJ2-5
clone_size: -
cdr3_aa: CASSAGQGGIQETQYF
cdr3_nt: TGTGCCAGCAGTGCGGGACAGGGAGGGATCCAAGAGACCCAGTACTTC

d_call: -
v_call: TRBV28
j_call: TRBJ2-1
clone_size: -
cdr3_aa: CASWGDGLEQFF
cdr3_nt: TGTGCCAGCTGGGGGGATGGCCTTGAGCAGTTCTTC

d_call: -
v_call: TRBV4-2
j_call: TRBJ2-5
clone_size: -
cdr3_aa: CASSQEPQGVQETQYF
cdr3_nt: TGTGCCAGCAGCCAAGAACCACAGGGCGTACAAGAGACCCAGTACTTC

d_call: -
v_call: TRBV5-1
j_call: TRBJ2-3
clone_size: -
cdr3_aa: CASSDGQGFGTDTQYF
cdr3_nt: TGCGCCAGCAGCGACGGGCAGGGGTTTGGCACAGATACGCAGTATTTT

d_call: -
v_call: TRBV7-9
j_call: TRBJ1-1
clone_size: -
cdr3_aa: CASSPRGTEAFF
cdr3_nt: TGTGCCAGCAGCCCCCGGGGGACTGAAGCTTTCTTT

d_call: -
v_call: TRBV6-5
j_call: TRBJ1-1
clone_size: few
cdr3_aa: CASSYGQNTEAFF
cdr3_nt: TGTGCCAGCAGTTACGGACAGAACACTGAAGCTTTCTTT

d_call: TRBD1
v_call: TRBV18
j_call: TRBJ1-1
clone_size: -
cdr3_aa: CASSPITGTGGPNTEAFF
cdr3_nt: TGTGCCAGCTCACCTATTACCGGGACAGGGGGCCCTAACACTGAAGCTTTCTTT

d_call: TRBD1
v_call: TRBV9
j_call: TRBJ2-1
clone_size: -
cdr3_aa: CASSDLTGGNEQFF
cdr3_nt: TGTGCCAGCAGCGACCTCACAGGGGGCAATGAGCAGTTCTTC

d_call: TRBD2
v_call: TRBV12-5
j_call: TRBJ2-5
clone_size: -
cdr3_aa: CASGFPRSGEETQYF
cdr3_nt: TGTGCTAGTGGTTTCCCCCGTAGCGGGGAAGAGACCCAGTACTTC

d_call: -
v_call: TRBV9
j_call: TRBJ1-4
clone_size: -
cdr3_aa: CASSVAGGGEKLFF
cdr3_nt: TGTGCCAGCAGCGTAGCTGGGGGCGGAGAAAAACTGTTTTTT

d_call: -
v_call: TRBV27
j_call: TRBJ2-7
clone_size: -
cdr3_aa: CASSDPRDSYEQYF
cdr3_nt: TGTGCCAGCAGTGACCCCCGGGATTCCTACGAGCAGTACTTC